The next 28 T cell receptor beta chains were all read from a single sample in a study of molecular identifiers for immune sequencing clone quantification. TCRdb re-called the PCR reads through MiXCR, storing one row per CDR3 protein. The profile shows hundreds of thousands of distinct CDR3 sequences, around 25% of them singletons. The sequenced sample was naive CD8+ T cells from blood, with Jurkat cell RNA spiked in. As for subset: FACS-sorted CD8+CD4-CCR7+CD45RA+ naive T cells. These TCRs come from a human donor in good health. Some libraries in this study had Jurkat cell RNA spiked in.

The CDR3 reads CASSMGLAGVLSGELFF. CDR3 DNA: TGTGCCAGTAGTATGGGGCTAGCGGGAGTTTTATCCGGGGAGCTGTTTTTT. The genes are TRBV19 and TRBJ2-2; TRBD2 matches 10 bases. The J segment lost 6 bases and the V segment lost 3 bases, leaving 10 bases of the junction unmatched. CDR1 and CDR2 from the germline V gene are LNHDA and SQIVND (reference sequence). The CDR3 is 17 amino acids.

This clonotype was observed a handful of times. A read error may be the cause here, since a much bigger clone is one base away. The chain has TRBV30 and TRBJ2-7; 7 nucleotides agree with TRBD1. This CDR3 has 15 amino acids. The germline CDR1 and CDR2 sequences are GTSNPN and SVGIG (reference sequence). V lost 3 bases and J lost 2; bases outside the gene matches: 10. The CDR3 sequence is CAWSPDRRYPYEQYF. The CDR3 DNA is TGTGCCTGGAGCCCGGACAGGAGATACCCCTACGAGCAGTACTTC.

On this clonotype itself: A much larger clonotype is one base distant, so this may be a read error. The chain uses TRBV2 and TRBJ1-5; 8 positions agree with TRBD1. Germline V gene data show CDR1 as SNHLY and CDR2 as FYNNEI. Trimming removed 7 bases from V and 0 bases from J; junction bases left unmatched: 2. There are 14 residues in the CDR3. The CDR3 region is CASTTGGSNQPQHF. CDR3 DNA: TGTGCCAGCACCACAGGGGGTAGCAATCAGCCCCAGCATTTT. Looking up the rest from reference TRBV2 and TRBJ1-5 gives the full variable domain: EPEVTQTPSHQVTQMGQEVILRCVPISNHLYFYWYRQILGQKVEFLVSFYNNEISEKSEIFDDQFSVERPDGSNFTLKIRSTKLEDSAMYFCASTTGGSNQPQHFGDGTRLSIL.

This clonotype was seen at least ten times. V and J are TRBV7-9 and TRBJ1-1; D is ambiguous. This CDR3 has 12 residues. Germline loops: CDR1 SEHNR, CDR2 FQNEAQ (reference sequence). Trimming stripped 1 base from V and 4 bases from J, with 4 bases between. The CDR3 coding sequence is TGTGCCAGCAGCTTAGACCTCACTGAAGCTTTCTTT. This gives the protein CASSLDLTEAFF. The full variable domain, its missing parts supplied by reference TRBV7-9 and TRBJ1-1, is DTGVSQNPRHKITKRGQNVTFRCDPISEHNRLYWYRQTLGQGPEFLTYFQNEAQLEKSRLLSDRFSAERPKGSFSTLEIQRTEQGDSAMYLCASSLDLTEAFFGQGTRLTVV.

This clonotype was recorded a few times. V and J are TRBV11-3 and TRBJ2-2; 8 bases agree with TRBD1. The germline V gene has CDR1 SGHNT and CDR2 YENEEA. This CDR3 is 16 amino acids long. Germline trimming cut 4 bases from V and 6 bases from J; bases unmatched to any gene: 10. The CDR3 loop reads CASSSRTGHGAGELFF. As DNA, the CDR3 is TGTGCCAGCAGCTCCCGGACAGGGCATGGGGCCGGGGAGCTGTTTTTT.

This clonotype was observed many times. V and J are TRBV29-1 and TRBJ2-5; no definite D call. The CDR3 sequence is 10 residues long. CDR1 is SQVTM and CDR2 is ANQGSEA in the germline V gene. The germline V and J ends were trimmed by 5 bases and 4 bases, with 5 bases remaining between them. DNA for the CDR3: TGCAGCGTTTATTCAGAGACCCAGTACTTC. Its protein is CSVYSETQYF.

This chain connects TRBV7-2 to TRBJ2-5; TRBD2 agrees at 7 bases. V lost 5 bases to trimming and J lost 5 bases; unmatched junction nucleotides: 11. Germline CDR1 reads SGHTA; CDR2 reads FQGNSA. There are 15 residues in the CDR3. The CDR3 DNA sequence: TGTGCCAGCAGCCAGGGCCGCGGGGGAAGCGAGACCCAGTACTTC. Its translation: CASSQGRGGSETQYF.

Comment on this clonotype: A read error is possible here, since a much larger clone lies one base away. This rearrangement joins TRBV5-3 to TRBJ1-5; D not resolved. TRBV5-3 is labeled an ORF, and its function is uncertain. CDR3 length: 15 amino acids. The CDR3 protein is CASSRSHGVTQPKHF. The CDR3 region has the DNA TGTGCCAGCAGCCGGAGTCATGGGGTAACTCAGCCCAAGCATTTT.

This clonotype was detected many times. The CDR3 here is CASSADLAKDTEAFF. CDR3 nucleotide sequence: TGTGCCAGCAGTGCCGACCTGGCCAAGGACACTGAAGCTTTCTTT. The rearrangement uses TRBV2 and TRBJ1-1; D ambiguous. V lost 4 bases and J lost 3, with 15 bases in between. Per germline, CDR1 SNHLY and CDR2 FYNNEI. The CDR3 covers 15 residues.

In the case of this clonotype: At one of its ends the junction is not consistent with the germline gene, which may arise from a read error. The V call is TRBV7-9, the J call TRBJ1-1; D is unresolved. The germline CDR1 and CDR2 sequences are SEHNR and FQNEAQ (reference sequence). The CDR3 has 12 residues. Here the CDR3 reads CASSCGNTEALF. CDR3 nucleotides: TGTGCCAGCAGCTGCGGTAACACTGAAGCTCTCTTT.

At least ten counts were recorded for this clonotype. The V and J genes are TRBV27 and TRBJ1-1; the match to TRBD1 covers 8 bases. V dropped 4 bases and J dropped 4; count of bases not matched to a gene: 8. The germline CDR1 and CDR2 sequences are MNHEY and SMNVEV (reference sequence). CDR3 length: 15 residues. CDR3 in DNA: TGTGCCAGCAGTTGGTCCATGACAGGGGCCACTGAAGCTTTCTTT. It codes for CASSWSMTGATEAFF.

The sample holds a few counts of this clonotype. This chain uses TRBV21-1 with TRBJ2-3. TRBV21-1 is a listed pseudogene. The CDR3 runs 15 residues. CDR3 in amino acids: CASRINETSTDTQYF. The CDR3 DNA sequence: TGTGCCAGCCGAATAAACGAAACTAGCACAGATACGCAGTATTTT.

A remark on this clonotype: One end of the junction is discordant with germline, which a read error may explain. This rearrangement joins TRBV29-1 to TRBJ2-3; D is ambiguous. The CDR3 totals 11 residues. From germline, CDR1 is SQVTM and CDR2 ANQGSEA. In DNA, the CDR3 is TGCAGCTTTGAAATGCCCGGTACGCAGTATTTT. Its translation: CSFEMPGTQYF.

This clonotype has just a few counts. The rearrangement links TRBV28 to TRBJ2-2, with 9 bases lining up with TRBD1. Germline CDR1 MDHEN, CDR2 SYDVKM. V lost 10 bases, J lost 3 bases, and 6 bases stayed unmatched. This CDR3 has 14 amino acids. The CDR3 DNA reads TGTGCCACCCCGGGACAGGGTCACACCGGGGAGCTGTTTTTT. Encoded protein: CATPGQGHTGELFF.

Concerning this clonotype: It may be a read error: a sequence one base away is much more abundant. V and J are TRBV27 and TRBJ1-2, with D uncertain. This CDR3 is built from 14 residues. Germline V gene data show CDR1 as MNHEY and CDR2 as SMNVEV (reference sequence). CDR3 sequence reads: CASSTAPSFYGYAF. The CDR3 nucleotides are TGTGCCAGCAGTACCGCCCCGTCTTTCTATGGCTACGCCTTC.

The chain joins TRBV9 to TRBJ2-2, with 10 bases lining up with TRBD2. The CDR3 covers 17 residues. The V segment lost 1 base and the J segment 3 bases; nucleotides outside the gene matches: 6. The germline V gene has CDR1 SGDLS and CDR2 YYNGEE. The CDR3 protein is CASSVRPGLADTGELFF. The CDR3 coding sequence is TGTGCCAGCAGCGTACGGCCCGGACTAGCGGACACCGGGGAGCTGTTTTTT.

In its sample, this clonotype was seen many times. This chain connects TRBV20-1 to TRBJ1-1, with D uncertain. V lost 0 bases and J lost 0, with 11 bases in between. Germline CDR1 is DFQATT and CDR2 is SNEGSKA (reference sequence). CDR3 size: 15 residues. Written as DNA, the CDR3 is TGCAGTGCTAGAGATAGGGTCCAGGTGAACACTGAAGCTTTCTTT. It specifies CSARDRVQVNTEAFF.

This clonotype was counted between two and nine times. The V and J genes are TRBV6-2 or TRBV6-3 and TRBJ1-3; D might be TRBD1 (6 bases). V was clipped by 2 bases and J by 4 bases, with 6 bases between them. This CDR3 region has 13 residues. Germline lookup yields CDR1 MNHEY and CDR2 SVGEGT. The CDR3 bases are TGTGCCAGCAGTTACGGACAGGGAAACACCATATATTTT. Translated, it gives CASSYGQGNTIYF.

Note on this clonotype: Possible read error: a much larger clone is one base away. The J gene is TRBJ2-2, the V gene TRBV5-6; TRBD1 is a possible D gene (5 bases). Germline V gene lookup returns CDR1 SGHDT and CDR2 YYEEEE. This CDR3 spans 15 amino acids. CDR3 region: CASSRGRDHTRELFF. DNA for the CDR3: TGTGCCAGCAGCCGAGGCAGGGATCACACCAGGGAGCTGTTTTTT.

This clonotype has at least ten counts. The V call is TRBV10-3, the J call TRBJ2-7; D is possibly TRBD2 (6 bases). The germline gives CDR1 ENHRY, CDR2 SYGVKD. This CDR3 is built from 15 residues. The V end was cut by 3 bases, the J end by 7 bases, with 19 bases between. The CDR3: CAISDPGGDPREQYF. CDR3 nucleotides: TGTGCCATCAGTGACCCCGGGGGAGACCCCAGGGAGCAGTACTTC.

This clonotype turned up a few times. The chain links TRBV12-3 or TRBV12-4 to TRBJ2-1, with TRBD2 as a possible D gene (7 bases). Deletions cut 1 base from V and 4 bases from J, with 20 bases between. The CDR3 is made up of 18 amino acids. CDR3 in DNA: TGTGCCAGCAGTTTAGGTTCGGGGGGCCCCTTGCTTTACAATGAGCAGTTCTTC. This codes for CASSLGSGGPLLYNEQFF.

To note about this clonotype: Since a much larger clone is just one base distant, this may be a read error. CDR3 in DNA: TGTGCCAGCAGCTTTAGTAGGGGACAGGGGGAGGTGGAGCAGTCCTTC. Encoded protein: CASSFSRGQGEVEQSF. The rearrangement joins TRBV5-4 to TRBJ2-1, with 11 bases identical to TRBD1. Germline-derived CDR1 and CDR2 are SGHNT and YYREEE (reference sequence). The CDR3 has 16 amino acids.

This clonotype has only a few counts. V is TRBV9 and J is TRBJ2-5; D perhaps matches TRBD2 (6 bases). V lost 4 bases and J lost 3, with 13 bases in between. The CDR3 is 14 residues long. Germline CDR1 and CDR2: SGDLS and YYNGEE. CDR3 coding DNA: TGTGCCAGCAGCCGCCTGGAGGGGAAAGAGACCCAGTACTTC. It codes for CASSRLEGKETQYF.

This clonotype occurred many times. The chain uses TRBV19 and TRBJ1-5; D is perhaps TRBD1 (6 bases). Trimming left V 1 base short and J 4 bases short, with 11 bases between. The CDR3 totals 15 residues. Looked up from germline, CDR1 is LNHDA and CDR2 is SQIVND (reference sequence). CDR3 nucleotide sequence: TGTGCCAGTAGTATAGGCTCAAGGGGGAATCAGCCCCAGCATTTT. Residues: CASSIGSRGNQPQHF.

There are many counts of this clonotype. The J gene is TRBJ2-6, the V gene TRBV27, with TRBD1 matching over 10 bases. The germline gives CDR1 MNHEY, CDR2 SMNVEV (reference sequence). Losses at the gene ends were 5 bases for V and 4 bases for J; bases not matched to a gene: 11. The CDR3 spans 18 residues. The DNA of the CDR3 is TGTGCCAGCAGTGCAAGACAGGGGGCGCCGAGAGGGGCCAACGTCCTGACTTTC. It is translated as CASSARQGAPRGANVLTF.

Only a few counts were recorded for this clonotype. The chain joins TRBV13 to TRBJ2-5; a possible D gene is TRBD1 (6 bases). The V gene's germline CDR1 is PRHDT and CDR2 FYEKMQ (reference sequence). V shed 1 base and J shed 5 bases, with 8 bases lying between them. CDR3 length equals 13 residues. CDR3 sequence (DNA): TGTGCCAGCAGCTTAGAACAGGGCGAGACCCAGTACTTC. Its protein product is CASSLEQGETQYF.

For the CDR3, the DNA is TGTGCCAGCAGCTTACTACAGGGGGTGGTGAACACTGAAGCTTTCTTT. Translating gives CASSLLQGVVNTEAFF. The chain recombines TRBV7-2 with TRBJ1-1; 8 positions match TRBD1. V dropped 2 bases and J dropped 0; count of bases not matched to a gene: 5. Germline CDR1 and CDR2: SGHTA and FQGNSA. This CDR3 has 16 amino acids.

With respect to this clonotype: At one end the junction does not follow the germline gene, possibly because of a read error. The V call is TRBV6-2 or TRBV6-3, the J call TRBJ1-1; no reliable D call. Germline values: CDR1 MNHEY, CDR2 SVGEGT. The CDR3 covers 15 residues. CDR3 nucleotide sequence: TGTGCCAGCAGGTACTTCCGAACAACCTACACTGAAGCTTTCTTT. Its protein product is CASRYFRTTYTEAFF.